The TCR beta chain described here comes from a study of blood T cell repertoires in COVID-19. Whole-study context: PBMCs, B-cell-depleted T cells, or T cells were the source of the cDNA or gDNA that made up the material.

The CDR3 covers 15 residues. Germline lookup yields CDR1 SGHAT and CDR2 FQNNGV. The germline V and J ends were trimmed by 6 bases and 0 bases, with 11 bases remaining between them. Method: immunoSEQ multiplex PCR; TCRdb's copy keeps in-frame clones and lacks some. This table has just under 350,000 clones, 80% to 90% appearing once. The chain is built from TRBV11-2 and TRBJ1-4; D remains ambiguous. This sequence was found in a young man with active or convalescent COVID-19. Sequenced sample: peripheral blood. CDR3 sequence reads: CASRRSGTTNEKLFF. CDR3 DNA sequence: TGTGCCAGCAGGCGATCGGGGACAACTAATGAAAAACTGTTTTTT. Drawing the rest from reference TRBV11-2 and TRBJ1-4, the complete variable domain is EAGVAQSPRYKIIEKRQSVAFWCNPISGHATLYWYQQILGQGPKLLIQFQNNGVVDDSQLPKDRFSAERLKGVDSTLKIQPAKLEDSAVYLCASRRSGTTNEKLFFGSGTQLSVL.